The 27 T cell receptor beta chains in this list originate from one sample, sequenced in a study of cytomegalovirus exposure and HLA in healthy donors. The PCR had 60 Vbeta and 13 Jbeta primers. Produced via immunoSEQ multiplex PCR; TCRdb's table is partial and in-frame only. The top ten clones hold around 6.7% of a sample with fewer than 200,000 clones, roughly 80% of them seen once. Sequenced: PBMCs. The receptor source for this set is a woman between 25 and 40 years old in good health and CMV-seropositive.

This chain joins TRBV19 and TRBJ2-2; 8 bases match TRBD1. The length of the CDR3 is 15 residues. Germline-derived CDR1 and CDR2 are LNHDA and SQIVND (reference sequence). With 4 bases clipped from V and 5 bases from J, the junction kept 6 bases outside the gene matches. In nucleotides, the CDR3 is TGTGCCAGTAGTACCGGACAGGGCGCGACCGGGGAGCTGTTTTTT. Its translation is CASSTGQGATGELFF.

A word on this clone: An end of the junction does not agree with germline; a read error may underlie this. The chain is built from TRBV7-9 and TRBJ2-2, with a possible D match to TRBD1 (6 bases). The CDR3 totals 14 residues. Germline V gene data show CDR1 as SEHNR and CDR2 as FQNEAQ (reference sequence). CDR3 DNA sequence: TGTTCCAGCAGCTTAAACAGGGACGCCGGGGAGCTGTTTTTT. It translates to CSSSLNRDAGELFF.

The chain recombines TRBV27 with TRBJ2-3, with 9 bases fitting TRBD1. Germline CDR1 and CDR2: MNHEY and SMNVEV (reference sequence). The CDR3 contains 15 residues. Trimming cost V 3 bases and J 3 bases; bases outside gene matches: 4. The CDR3 here is CASSFVGTGTDTQYF. In nucleotides, the CDR3 is TGTGCCAGCAGTTTTGTCGGGACAGGGACAGATACGCAGTATTTT.

The chain combines TRBV28 with TRBJ1-1; no clear D gene. CDR3 length: 13 residues. V shed 1 base and J shed 1 base, with 4 bases lying between them. Germline lookup yields CDR1 MDHEN and CDR2 SYDVKM. CDR3 residues: CASSLFQNTEAFF. CDR3 bases: TGTGCCAGCAGTTTATTCCAGAACACTGAAGCTTTCTTT.

As to this clone: This same CDR3 is encoded by further DNA sequences in the sample. This chain connects TRBV5-1 to TRBJ2-7; tentatively, D is TRBD1 (5 bases). With 0 bases removed from V and 3 bases from J, the gap between germline ends came to 7 bases. CDR1 is SGHRS and CDR2 is YFSETQ in the germline V gene. The CDR3 has 13 residues. CDR3 coding DNA: TGCGCCAGCAGCTTGGCAAGGGGCTACGAGCAGTACTTC. This codes for CASSLARGYEQYF.

This clone was seen a handful of times. This chain links TRBV7-9 with TRBJ2-3, with 9 bases fitting TRBD2. This CDR3 has 15 residues. Losses at the gene ends were 5 bases for V and 5 bases for J; bases not matched to a gene: 8. Germline CDR1 and CDR2: SEHNR and FQNEAQ (reference sequence). The CDR3 DNA sequence: TGTGCCAGCAGCCATAGCGGGGGACGGGGAGATACGCAGTATTTT. It encodes CASSHSGGRGDTQYF.

The chain has TRBV5-1 and TRBJ2-3; 7 nucleotides align to TRBD1. J gave up 4 bases and V 4 bases, and 6 bases lay outside the gene matches. Germline lookup yields CDR1 SGHRS and CDR2 YFSETQ. This CDR3 spans 14 amino acids. In DNA form, the CDR3 reads TGCGCCAGCAGCACCGGACAGGCAGCAGATACGCAGTATTTT. Its protein is CASSTGQAADTQYF.

This chain uses TRBV28 with TRBJ1-2; D is possibly TRBD1 (6 bases). Trimming pared 6 bases from V and 4 bases from J, leaving 9 bases between. The CDR3 is 12 amino acids. The V gene's germline CDR1 is MDHEN and CDR2 SYDVKM. The DNA for the CDR3 is TGTGCCAGCAGGGGGGCGGGCTATGGCTACACCTTC. Its protein product is CASRGAGYGYTF.

The gene calls are TRBV7-2 and TRBJ1-2; maybe TRBD1 (5 bases). This CDR3 comprises 14 residues. V was shortened by 2 bases and J by 4 bases, with 11 bases between the two germline ends. CDR1 and CDR2 (germline): SGHTA, FQGNSA. The CDR3 DNA reads as TGTGCCAGCAGCTTATGGGGGGGGATCTATGGCTACACCTTC. Protein: CASSLWGGIYGYTF.

The rearrangement joins TRBV4-2 to TRBJ2-3, with 7 bases lining up with TRBD2. V lost 4 bases, J lost 4 bases, and 11 bases stayed unmatched. Germline values: CDR1 LGHNA, CDR2 YNFKEQ. The CDR3 contains 16 residues. The CDR3 DNA reads TGTGCCAGCAGCCGGCCTCAGCGGGGTTTCTCAGATACGCAGTATTTT. Translation: CASSRPQRGFSDTQYF.

This clone was found once. The chain couples TRBV6-5 to TRBJ2-5; tentative D call: TRBD2 (6 bases). Germline loops: CDR1 MNHEY, CDR2 SVGAGI. The V end was cut by 1 base, the J end by 7 bases, with 16 bases between. This CDR3 contains 15 residues. The CDR3 is CASSYLPGLPMTQYF. The CDR3 coding sequence is TGTGCCAGCAGTTACTTACCGGGACTGCCCATGACCCAGTACTTC.

The V and J genes are TRBV7-2 and TRBJ2-7, with no clear D. The CDR3 sequence is 14 residues long. Per germline, CDR1 SGHTA and CDR2 FQGNSA. Between the trimmed V and J ends, which lost 6 bases and 1 base, there was a span of 13 bases. CDR3 DNA: TGTGCCAGCAGTCATAGAGGCCCTTCCTACGAGCAGTACTTC. This translates into CASSHRGPSYEQYF.

This clone was seen just once. J is TRBJ1-4 and V is TRBV4-3; D is uncertain. The CDR3 consists of 13 residues. V shed 0 bases and J shed 9 bases, with 8 bases lying between them. The germline V gene has CDR1 LGHNA and CDR2 YSLEER. The CDR3 is CASSQDLSQKLFF. The CDR3 DNA reads as TGCGCCAGCAGCCAAGACCTTTCCCAAAAACTGTTTTTT.

This chain joins TRBV19 and TRBJ2-1, with unresolved D. Trimming stripped 5 bases from V and 8 bases from J, with 7 bases between. The germline gives CDR1 LNHDA, CDR2 SQIVND (reference sequence). This CDR3 has 11 residues. For the CDR3, the DNA is TGTGCCAGTAGTTATAGCCATGAGCAGTTCTTC. Residues: CASSYSHEQFF.

This clone appeared a single time. The CDR3 protein is CASSQPTGSRNYGYTF. CDR3 in DNA: TGCGCCAGCAGCCAACCTACAGGGTCCCGTAACTATGGCTACACCTTC. The chain is built from TRBV4-1 and TRBJ1-2; D may be TRBD1 (6 bases). CDR1 MGHRA and CDR2 YSYEKL come from the germline V gene. V dropped 2 bases and J dropped 1 base, with 14 bases sitting between them. The CDR3 runs 16 residues.

The chain joins TRBV19 to TRBJ1-1; maybe TRBD1 (5 bases). The CDR3 totals 12 residues. Germline V gives CDR1 LNHDA, CDR2 SQIVND (reference sequence). Trimming took off 9 bases at V and 4 bases at J, with 12 bases between the two ends. The CDR3 DNA reads as TGTGCCAGCATGGGGGGGTTCACTGAAGCTTTCTTT. Translating gives CASMGGFTEAFF. Full variable domain (remainder filled in from reference TRBV19 and TRBJ1-1): DGGITQSPKYLFRKEGQNVTLSCEQNLNHDAMYWYRQDPGQGLRLIYYSQIVNDFQKGDIAEGYSVSREKKESFPLTVTSAQKNPTAFYLCASMGGFTEAFFGQGTRLTVV.

This rearrangement joins TRBV19 to TRBJ1-5, with D uncertain. This CDR3 contains 13 residues. The germline gives CDR1 LNHDA, CDR2 SQIVND (reference sequence). V lost 3 bases, J lost 6 bases, and 9 bases lay in between. As DNA, the CDR3 is TGTGCCAGTAGTATGAGGGTGGGTCAGCCCCAGCATTTT. Translating it yields CASSMRVGQPQHF.

The J gene is TRBJ2-5, the V gene TRBV19, with TRBD2 matching over 8 bases. Germline V gene sequence: CDR1 LNHDA, CDR2 SQIVND (reference sequence). Losses at the gene ends were 5 bases for V and 4 bases for J; bases not matched to a gene: 15. The length of the CDR3 is 17 residues. CDR3 amino acids: CASSRGGRGRARETQYF. CDR3 coding DNA: TGTGCCAGTAGTCGGGGGGGCAGGGGCCGCGCCCGAGAGACCCAGTACTTC.

The chain combines TRBV18 with TRBJ2-7; 10 nucleotides agree with TRBD1. The CDR3 loop spans 14 amino acids. The ends lost 5 bases at V and 3 bases at J; junction bases unmatched: 4. CDR1 is KGHSH and CDR2 is LQKENI in the germline V gene. CDR3 nucleotide sequence: TGTGCCAGCTCATCGACAGGGGGCAGCTACGAGCAGTACTTC. Its translation is CASSSTGGSYEQYF.

This clone has just one count. The chain couples TRBV5-6 to TRBJ2-7; the match to TRBD1 covers 9 bases. Germline CDR1 reads SGHDT; CDR2 reads YYEEEE. The J segment lost 3 bases and the V segment lost 2 bases, leaving 9 bases of the junction unmatched. CDR3 length: 16 amino acids. CDR3 region: CASSLPSGTGNYEQYF. CDR3 in DNA: TGTGCCAGCAGCTTACCATCCGGGACAGGGAACTACGAGCAGTACTTC.

The chain employs TRBV7-2 and TRBJ2-7; perhaps TRBD1 as D (6 bases). This CDR3 is built from 14 residues. Germline lookup yields CDR1 SGHTA and CDR2 FQGNSA. V dropped 5 bases and J dropped 3 bases, with 14 bases sitting between them. Written as DNA, the CDR3 is TGTGCCAGCAGCCATGGACAGCGATACTACGAGCAGTACTTC. Its protein product is CASSHGQRYYEQYF.

This clone was counted between two and nine times. The CDR3: CASSEHAGNQPQHF. The CDR3 DNA sequence: TGTGCCAGCAGTGAGCACGCCGGGAATCAGCCCCAGCATTTT. The chain has TRBV28 and TRBJ1-5; D call uncertain. V shed 5 bases and J shed 4 bases, with 12 bases lying between them. Germline V gene lookup returns CDR1 MDHEN and CDR2 SYDVKM. CDR3 length equals 14 residues.

The CDR3 nucleotides read TGCGCCAGCAGCTTCCTACAGGTGAACGGTTACACCGGGGAGCTGTTTTTT. Encoded protein: CASSFLQVNGYTGELFF. The chain combines TRBV5-1 with TRBJ2-2, with D possibly being TRBD1 (5 bases). Germline V gene sequence: CDR1 SGHRS, CDR2 YFSETQ. The CDR3 has 17 residues. Trimming left V 2 bases short and J 3 bases short, with 17 bases between.

V and J are TRBV19 and TRBJ2-1, with unresolved D. The germline CDR1 and CDR2 sequences are LNHDA and SQIVND (reference sequence). V was shortened by 4 bases and J by 0 bases, with 10 bases between the two germline ends. This CDR3 region has 15 residues. DNA of the CDR3: TGTGCCAGTAGTAAACAGAGAAGCTCCTACAATGAGCAGTTCTTC. It translates to CASSKQRSSYNEQFF.

The chain combines TRBV11-2 with TRBJ1-6; D not resolved. The germline V and J ends were trimmed by 1 base and 14 bases, with 6 bases remaining between them. The germline CDR1 and CDR2 sequences are SGHAT and FQNNGV. The CDR3 covers 11 residues. The CDR3 region is CASSLGQTLHF. The CDR3 DNA reads TGTGCCAGCAGCTTAGGACAAACCCTCCACTTT.

J is TRBJ1-2 and V is TRBV4-1, with 7 bases fitting TRBD1. The CDR3 totals 14 residues. Trimming at V came to 4 bases and at J to 3 bases, leaving 5 bases not matched to a gene. CDR1 and CDR2 from the germline V gene are MGHRA and YSYEKL. CDR3 residues: CASSPPGQYYGYTF. DNA for the CDR3: TGCGCCAGCAGCCCCCCGGGACAGTACTATGGCTACACCTTC.

In DNA form, the CDR3 reads TGTGCCAGCAGTTCTGACAGGGGGCTAGAGCAGTACTTC. This sequence encodes CASSSDRGLEQYF. This chain joins TRBV2 and TRBJ2-7; 10 nucleotides line up with TRBD1. Germline CDR1 is SNHLY and CDR2 is FYNNEI. This CDR3 has 13 residues. The trim removed 5 bases at V and 7 bases at J, leaving 5 bases unmatched.